This T cell receptor (beta chain) is drawn from a study of cytomegalovirus exposure and HLA in healthy donors. Study results and limitations: Among TCR beta chains of equal frequency, HLA-associated ones were more clonally expanded in a later analysis.

Comments on this clone: Antigen: not known.

The PCR made use of 60 Vbeta and 13 Jbeta primers. Clones were read by immunoSEQ multiplex PCR, and TCRdb kept only the in-frame ones, dropping some. Here the sample spans over 150,000 clones, around 84% being singletons. Germline values: CDR1 MNHEY, CDR2 SVGAGI. Deletions cut 0 bases from V and 12 bases from J, with 9 bases between. This CDR3 is 13 amino acids long. Sequenced material: PBMCs. The sequence came from a boy younger than 10 in good health and CMV-seronegative. The J gene is TRBJ1-6, the V gene TRBV6-5; D not certain. The CDR3 sequence is CASSYSRTQPLHF. Here the CDR3 DNA reads TGTGCCAGCAGTTACTCCAGGACTCAACCCCTCCACTTT.